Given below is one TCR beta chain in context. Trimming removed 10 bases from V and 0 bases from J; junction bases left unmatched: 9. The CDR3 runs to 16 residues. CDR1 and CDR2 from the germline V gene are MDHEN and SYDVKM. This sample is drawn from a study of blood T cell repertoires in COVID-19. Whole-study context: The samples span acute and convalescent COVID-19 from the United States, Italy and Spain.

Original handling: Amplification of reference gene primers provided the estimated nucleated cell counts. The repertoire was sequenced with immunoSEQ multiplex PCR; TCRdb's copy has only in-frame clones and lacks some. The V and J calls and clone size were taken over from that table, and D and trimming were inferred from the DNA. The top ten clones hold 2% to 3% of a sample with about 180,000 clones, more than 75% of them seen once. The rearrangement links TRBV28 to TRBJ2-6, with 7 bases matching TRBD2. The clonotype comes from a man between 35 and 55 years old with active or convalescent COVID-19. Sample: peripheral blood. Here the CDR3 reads CATSTWGGSGANVLTF. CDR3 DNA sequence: TGTGCCACCAGCACCTGGGGGGGCTCTGGGGCCAACGTCCTGACTTTC.